This note documents a single TCR beta chain sequence. What it binds is not known. TCRdb's table, derived via immunoSEQ multiplex PCR, lists solely in-frame clones and lacks some. Here the sample spans 100,000 to 150,000 clones, approximately 85% being singletons. The CDR3 has 15 amino acids. These data originate in a study of T cell responses to AZD1222 COVID-19 vaccine. The overall study: Pooling covered second doses at about 4 or about 12 weeks. The study, taken as a whole, reports: Researchers took repertoire samples only after the peak T cell response had come.

Sequencing was performed on peripheral blood, taken on day 0 of AZD1222 vaccination. V gene TRBV21-1 combines with J gene TRBJ2-5; the table's D call of TRBD1 was not tested on the DNA. TRBV21-1 is listed as a pseudogene. This sequence originates from an adult in good health. The CDR3 is CASSKPQGRWETQYF. CDR3 bases: TGTGCCAGCAGCAAACCACAGGGTCGTTGGGAGACCCAGTACTTC.